A selection of T cell receptor beta chains follows, all from one sample in a study of shared clonotypes between healthy human individuals. Generated by immunoSEQ multiplex PCR, the TCRdb table keeps only in-frame clones and is missing some. The sample comprises a few million clones, around 92% of which are singletons, and approximately 0.39% rests with the top ten. The sample was naive CD4+ T cells from PBMCs. The receptors come from a man aged 18 to 29 in good health. Some clones in this sample may be carry-over from other donors' samples. Each CDR3 is given with its conserved first and last residue. The D gene is left open where the match is weak. A clone size is listed for some rows: how often the clone was seen (once, few, many), or a class if it is expanded.

size	V	J	D	CDR3	DNA
NA	TRBV5-1	TRBJ2-7	TRBD1	CASSLGTGVTYEQYF	TGCGCCAGCAGCTTGGGGACAGGGGTGACCTACGAGCAGTACTTC
NA	TRBV7-9	TRBJ1-3	NA	CASSLGTGRGNTIYF	TGTGCCAGCAGCTTAGGCACAGGGAGGGGAAACACCATATATTTT
NA	TRBV7-9	TRBJ2-7	TRBD2	CASSPKIGLAVYEQYF	TGTGCCAGCAGCCCGAAGATCGGACTAGCGGTCTACGAGCAGTACTTC
NA	TRBV4-3	TRBJ2-3	NA	CASSQEAAAVADTQYF	TGCGCCAGCAGCCAAGAAGCGGCGGCAGTCGCAGATACGCAGTATTTT
NA	TRBV11-2	TRBJ2-7	NA	CASSLAGTSYEQYF	TGTGCCAGCAGCTTAGCAGGGACCTCCTACGAGCAGTACTTC
few	TRBV2	TRBJ1-5	TRBD1	CARGTGGNQPQHF	TGTGCCAGGGGGACAGGGGGGAATCAGCCCCAGCATTTT
NA	TRBV6-5	TRBJ1-3	NA	CASSIRNTIYF	TGTGCCAGCAGCATAAGAAACACCATATATTTT
NA	TRBV29-1	TRBJ2-1	TRBD2	CSVEGLAGGITPGNEQFF	TGCAGCGTTGAGGGGCTAGCGGGAGGGATTACCCCAGGGAATGAGCAGTTCTTC
NA	TRBV2	TRBJ2-3	NA	CASRLAGFDTQYF	TGTGCCAGCCGGTTGGCGGGATTTGATACGCAGTATTTT
NA	TRBV7-8	TRBJ1-1	NA	CASSLAVRYAEAFF	TGTGCCAGCAGCTTAGCTGTGAGGTATGCTGAAGCTTTCTTT
once	TRBV5-4	TRBJ2-7	NA	CASSSAGEQYF	TGTGCCAGCAGCTCAGCGGGCGAGCAGTACTTC
NA	TRBV27	TRBJ1-1	TRBD1	CASSWGTGGVEAFF	TGTGCCAGCAGTTGGGGAACAGGGGGAGTTGAAGCTTTCTTT
NA	TRBV11-3	TRBJ2-7	NA	CASSVRDSYEQYF	TGTGCCAGCAGCGTCAGGGACTCGTACGAGCAGTACTTC
NA	TRBV19	TRBJ2-7	NA	CASSVLRGGYEQYF	TGTGCCAGTAGTGTACTCAGGGGCGGCTACGAGCAGTACTTC
few	TRBV28	TRBJ1-1	TRBD1	CATRQGRTEAFF	TGTGCCACCAGACAGGGAAGGACTGAAGCTTTCTTT